Below, 15 T cell receptor beta chains from the same sample are listed, as sequenced in a study of PD-L1 blockade in urothelial cancer. Clones were read by immunoSEQ multiplex PCR, and TCRdb kept only the in-frame ones, dropping some. The data contain tens of thousands of clones, roughly 84% of them singletons. Specified time point: pretreatment peripheral blood. Source: PBMCs, taken around atezolizumab (anti-PD-L1) treatment. These receptors were collected from a woman in her 70s with urothelial cancer.

The genes are TRBV5-1 and TRBJ2-3; TRBD2 is a possible D gene (5 bases). Germline V gives CDR1 SGHRS, CDR2 YFSETQ. Trimming shortened V by 0 bases and J by 4 bases, and 12 bases separated the two germline ends. The CDR3 has 15 amino acids. CDR3 bases: TGCGCCAGCAGCTTGGTAAGCGGCCGTGCAGATACGCAGTATTTT. Protein product: CASSLVSGRADTQYF. Variable domain in full (rest from reference TRBV5-1 and TRBJ2-3): KAGVTQTPRYLIKTRGQQVTLSCSPISGHRSVSWYQQTPGQGLQFLFEYFSETQRNKGNFPGRFSGRQFSNSRSEMNVSTLELGDSALYLCASSLVSGRADTQYFGPGTRLTVL.

The gene calls are TRBV6-4 and TRBJ2-1; 13 bases agree with TRBD2. After removal of 4 bases from V and 8 bases from J, the junction contained 5 bases not matched to a gene. This CDR3 is 15 amino acids long. CDR1 and CDR2 (germline): MRHNA, SNTAGT. The CDR3 is CASSGTSGSWDEQFF. In nucleotides, the CDR3 is TGTGCCAGCAGTGGGACTAGCGGGAGTTGGGATGAGCAGTTCTTC.

This sequence joins TRBV9 and TRBJ2-1; D possibly corresponds to TRBD1 (5 bases). This CDR3 has 12 residues. Germline-derived CDR1 and CDR2 are SGDLS and YYNGEE. Deletions cut 3 bases from V and 7 bases from J, with 8 bases between. The CDR3 region has the DNA TGTGCCAGCAGCGGGACAAATAATGAGCAGTTCTTC. As protein: CASSGTNNEQFF.

V gene TRBV10-3 combines with J gene TRBJ2-7; tentatively, D is TRBD2 (7 bases). The CDR3 runs 14 residues. Germline V lookup: CDR1 ENHRY, CDR2 SYGVKD. V was pared by 8 bases and J by 2 bases, with 16 bases between. The CDR3 here is CAILEGGGAYEQYF. DNA for the CDR3: TGTGCCATCTTGGAGGGGGGGGGAGCCTACGAGCAGTACTTC.

This rearrangement joins TRBV19 to TRBJ1-1; 8 bases fit TRBD1. The CDR3 length is 13 residues. CDR1 is LNHDA and CDR2 is SQIVND in the germline V gene (reference sequence). V dropped 4 bases and J dropped 4; count of bases not matched to a gene: 2. The CDR3 loop is CASSNRGGTEAFF. The CDR3 nucleotides are TGTGCCAGTAGTAACAGGGGGGGCACTGAAGCTTTCTTT. Variable domain in full (rest from reference TRBV19 and TRBJ1-1): DGGITQSPKYLFRKEGQNVTLSCEQNLNHDAMYWYRQDPGQGLRLIYYSQIVNDFQKGDIAEGYSVSREKKESFPLTVTSAQKNPTAFYLCASSNRGGTEAFFGQGTRLTVV.

This sequence joins TRBV18 and TRBJ2-4, with 7 nucleotides matching TRBD2. CDR3 size: 18 residues. V was pared by 2 bases and J by 0 bases, with 10 bases of the junction left unmatched. Per germline, CDR1 KGHSH and CDR2 LQKENI. The CDR3 sequence is CASSPILTSALAKNIQYF. The DNA of the CDR3 is TGTGCCAGCTCACCAATCCTAACTAGCGCGTTAGCCAAAAACATTCAGTACTTC.

This clone has ten or more counts. V gene TRBV7-3 combines with J gene TRBJ2-1; 12 nucleotides match TRBD2. This CDR3 comprises 15 residues. V was clipped by 5 bases and J by 12 bases; unmatched bases: 11. The germline V gene encodes CDR1 SGHTA and CDR2 FQGTGA. CDR3 protein: CASSEGLAGNVGQFF. In nucleotides, the CDR3 is TGTGCCAGCAGCGAAGGACTAGCGGGGAACGTTGGGCAGTTCTTC.

The V call is TRBV9, the J call TRBJ2-1, with 13 bases fitting TRBD2. Germline assignment: CDR1 SGDLS and CDR2 YYNGEE. This CDR3 contains 15 residues. The V segment lost 3 bases and the J segment 6 bases; nucleotides outside the gene matches: 3. CDR3 amino acids: CASSDGTSGANEQFF. The CDR3, as DNA: TGTGCCAGCAGCGATGGGACTAGCGGGGCCAATGAGCAGTTCTTC.

This clone was observed a handful of times. The V call is TRBV5-1, the J call TRBJ2-7; 10 bases are shared with TRBD1. The CDR3 has 15 amino acids. Germline V gene data show CDR1 as SGHRS and CDR2 as YFSETQ. The trim removed 5 bases at V and 5 bases at J, leaving 10 bases unmatched. This CDR3 reads CASRLWDRGMDEQYF. In DNA form, the CDR3 reads TGCGCCAGCAGACTGTGGGACAGGGGCATGGACGAGCAGTACTTC.

The gene calls are TRBV7-2 and TRBJ1-5; D not certain. The V and J ends lost 5 bases and 3 bases respectively, with 14 bases between them. This CDR3 contains 15 residues. Germline lookup yields CDR1 SGHTA and CDR2 FQGNSA. As DNA, the CDR3 is TGTGCCAGCAGCCCTAGGAGCGGTTTCAATCAGCCCCAGCATTTT. Its translation is CASSPRSGFNQPQHF.

The rearrangement links TRBV29-1 to TRBJ2-1; TRBD2 might be the D (5 bases). The CDR3 runs 12 residues. The V and J ends lost 7 bases and 7 bases respectively, with 14 bases between them. The germline V gene has CDR1 SQVTM and CDR2 ANQGSEA. The DNA for the CDR3 is TGCAGCGCGGCTTTGTCGGGAAATGAGCAGTTCTTC. Translating gives CSAALSGNEQFF.

The chain links TRBV20-1 to TRBJ2-1; TRBD2 matches at 7 bases. The CDR3 runs 10 residues. The V gene end was trimmed by 7 bases and the J gene end by 12 bases; junction bases not matched to a gene: 6. Looked up from germline, CDR1 is DFQATT and CDR2 is SNEGSKA (reference sequence). The CDR3 loop is CSGRGEAQFF. As DNA, the CDR3 is TGCAGTGGTCGGGGGGAGGCGCAGTTCTTC.

The gene calls are TRBV6-6 and TRBJ1-2; 8 bases map to TRBD1. J was trimmed by 7 bases and V by 2 bases; bases with no gene match: 3. This CDR3 comprises 13 residues. Per germline, CDR1 MNHNY and CDR2 SVGAGI (reference sequence). CDR3 region: CASSYPTGGGYTF. For the CDR3, the DNA is TGTGCCAGCAGTTACCCCACAGGGGGTGGCTACACCTTC.

The chain links TRBV5-1 to TRBJ2-7; 10 bases map to TRBD2. J gave up 3 bases and V 5 bases, and 5 bases lay outside the gene matches. The CDR3 contains 14 residues. Germline V CDR1 and CDR2: SGHRS, YFSETQ. Here the CDR3 reads CASRSSGSLYEQYF. The CDR3 DNA sequence: TGCGCCAGCAGATCTAGCGGGAGTCTCTACGAGCAGTACTTC. Drawing the rest from reference TRBV5-1 and TRBJ2-7, the complete variable domain is KAGVTQTPRYLIKTRGQQVTLSCSPISGHRSVSWYQQTPGQGLQFLFEYFSETQRNKGNFPGRFSGRQFSNSRSEMNVSTLELGDSALYLCASRSSGSLYEQYFGPGTRLTVT.

This chain connects TRBV5-1 to TRBJ1-1, with D tentatively TRBD1 (5 bases). The CDR3 is made up of 15 amino acids. CDR1 is SGHRS and CDR2 is YFSETQ in the germline V gene. Trimming removed 0 bases at V and 2 bases at J, with 11 bases between. The CDR3 DNA sequence: TGCGCCAGCAGCTTGGTGTACGGGGGTAACACTGAAGCTTTCTTT. Translated: CASSLVYGGNTEAFF.